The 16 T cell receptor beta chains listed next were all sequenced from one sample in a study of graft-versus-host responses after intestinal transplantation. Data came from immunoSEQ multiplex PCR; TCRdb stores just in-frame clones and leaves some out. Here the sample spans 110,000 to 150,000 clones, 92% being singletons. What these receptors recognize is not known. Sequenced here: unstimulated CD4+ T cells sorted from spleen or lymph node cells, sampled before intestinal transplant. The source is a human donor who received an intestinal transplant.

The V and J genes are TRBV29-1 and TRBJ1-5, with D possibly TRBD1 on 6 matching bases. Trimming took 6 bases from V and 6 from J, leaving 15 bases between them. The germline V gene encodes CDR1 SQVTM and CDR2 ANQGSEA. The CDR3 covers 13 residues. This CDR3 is CSVQTGPGQPQHF. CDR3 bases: TGCAGCGTCCAAACAGGGCCCGGTCAGCCCCAGCATTTT.

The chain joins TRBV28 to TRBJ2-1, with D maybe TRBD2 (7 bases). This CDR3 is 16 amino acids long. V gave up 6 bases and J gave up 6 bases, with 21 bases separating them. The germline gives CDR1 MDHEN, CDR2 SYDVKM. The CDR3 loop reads CASRKGGQVTLNEQFF. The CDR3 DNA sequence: TGTGCCAGCAGAAAGGGGGGGCAAGTGACGCTCAATGAGCAGTTCTTC.

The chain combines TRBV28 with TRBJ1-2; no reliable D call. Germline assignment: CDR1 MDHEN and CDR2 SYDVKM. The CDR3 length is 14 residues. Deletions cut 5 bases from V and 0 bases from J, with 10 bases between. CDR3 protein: CASSRYSTNYGYTF. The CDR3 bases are TGTGCCAGCAGTCGGTACAGTACTAACTATGGCTACACCTTC.

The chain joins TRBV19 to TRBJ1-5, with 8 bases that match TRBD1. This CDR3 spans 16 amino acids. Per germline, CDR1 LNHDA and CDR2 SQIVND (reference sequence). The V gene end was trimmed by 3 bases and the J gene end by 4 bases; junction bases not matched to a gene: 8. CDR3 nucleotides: TGTGCCAGTAGTATTCTTCAGGGGGCGCGGAATCAGCCCCAGCATTTT. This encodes CASSILQGARNQPQHF.

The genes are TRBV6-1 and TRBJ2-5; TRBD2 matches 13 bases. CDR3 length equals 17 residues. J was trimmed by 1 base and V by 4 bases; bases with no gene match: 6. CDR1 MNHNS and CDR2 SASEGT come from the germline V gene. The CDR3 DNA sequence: TGTGCCAGCAGTGGGACTAGCGGGGGAAACCTCCAAGAGACCCAGTACTTC. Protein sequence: CASSGTSGGNLQETQYF.

The CDR3 loop is CASSLVAIGGEQYF. As DNA, the CDR3 is TGCGCCAGCAGCTTGGTAGCGATAGGGGGCGAGCAGTACTTC. The chain carries TRBV5-1 and TRBJ2-7; D perhaps matches TRBD1 (6 bases). V gave up 0 bases and J gave up 6 bases, with 13 bases separating them. CDR3 length equals 14 residues. Germline V gene lookup returns CDR1 SGHRS and CDR2 YFSETQ.

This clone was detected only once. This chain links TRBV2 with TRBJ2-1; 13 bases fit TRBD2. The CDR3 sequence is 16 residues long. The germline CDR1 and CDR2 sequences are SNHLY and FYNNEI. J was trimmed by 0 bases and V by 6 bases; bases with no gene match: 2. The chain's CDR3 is CASRGLAGSSYNEQFF. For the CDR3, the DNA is TGTGCCAGCAGGGGACTAGCGGGAAGCTCCTACAATGAGCAGTTCTTC.

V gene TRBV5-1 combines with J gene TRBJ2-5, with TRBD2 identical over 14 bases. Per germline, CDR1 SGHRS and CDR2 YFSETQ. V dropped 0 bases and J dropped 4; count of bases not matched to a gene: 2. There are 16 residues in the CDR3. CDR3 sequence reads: CASSLATSGRGETQYF. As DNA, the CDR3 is TGCGCCAGCAGCTTGGCGACTAGCGGGAGGGGAGAGACCCAGTACTTC. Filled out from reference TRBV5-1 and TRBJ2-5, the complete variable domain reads KAGVTQTPRYLIKTRGQQVTLSCSPISGHRSVSWYQQTPGQGLQFLFEYFSETQRNKGNFPGRFSGRQFSNSRSEMNVSTLELGDSALYLCASSLATSGRGETQYFGPGTRLLVL.

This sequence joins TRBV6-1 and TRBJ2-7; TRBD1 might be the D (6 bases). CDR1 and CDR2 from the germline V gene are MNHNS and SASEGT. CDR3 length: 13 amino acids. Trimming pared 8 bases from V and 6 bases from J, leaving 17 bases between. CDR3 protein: CASLPNREGEQYF. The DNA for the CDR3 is TGTGCCAGCCTTCCGAACAGGGAAGGCGAGCAGTACTTC.

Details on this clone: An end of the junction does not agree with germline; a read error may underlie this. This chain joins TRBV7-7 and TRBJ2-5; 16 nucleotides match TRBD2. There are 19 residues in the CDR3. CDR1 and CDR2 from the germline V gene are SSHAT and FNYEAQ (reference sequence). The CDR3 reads CASSPQGLAGGPGLETQYF. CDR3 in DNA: TGTGCTAGCAGCCCACAGGGACTAGCGGGAGGGCCGGGGTTGGAGACCCAGTACTTC.

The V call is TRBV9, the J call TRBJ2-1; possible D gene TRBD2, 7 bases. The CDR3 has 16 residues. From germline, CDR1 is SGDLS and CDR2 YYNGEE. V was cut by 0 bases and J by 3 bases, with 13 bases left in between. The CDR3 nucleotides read TGTGCCAGCAGCGTAGGATCGGGGGGCCTCTACAATGAGCAGTTCTTC. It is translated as CASSVGSGGLYNEQFF.

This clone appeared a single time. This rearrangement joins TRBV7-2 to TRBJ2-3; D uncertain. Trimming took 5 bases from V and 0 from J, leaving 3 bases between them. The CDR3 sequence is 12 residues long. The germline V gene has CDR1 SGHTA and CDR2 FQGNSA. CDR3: CASSQSTDTQYF. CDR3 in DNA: TGTGCCAGCAGCCAGAGCACAGATACGCAGTATTTT.

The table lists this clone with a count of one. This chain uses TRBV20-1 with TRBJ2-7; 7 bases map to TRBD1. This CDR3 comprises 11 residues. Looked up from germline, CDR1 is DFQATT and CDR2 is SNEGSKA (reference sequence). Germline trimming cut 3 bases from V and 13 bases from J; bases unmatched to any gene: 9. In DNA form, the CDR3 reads TGCAGTGCTAGTCCCGGACAGGTGTCTTACTTC. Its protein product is CSASPGQVSYF.

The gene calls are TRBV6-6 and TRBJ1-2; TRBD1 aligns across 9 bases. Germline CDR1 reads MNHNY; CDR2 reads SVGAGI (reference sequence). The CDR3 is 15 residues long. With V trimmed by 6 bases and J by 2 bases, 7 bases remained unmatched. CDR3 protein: CASSLPGTGNYGYTF. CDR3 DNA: TGTGCCAGCAGCCTTCCCGGGACAGGGAACTATGGCTACACCTTC.

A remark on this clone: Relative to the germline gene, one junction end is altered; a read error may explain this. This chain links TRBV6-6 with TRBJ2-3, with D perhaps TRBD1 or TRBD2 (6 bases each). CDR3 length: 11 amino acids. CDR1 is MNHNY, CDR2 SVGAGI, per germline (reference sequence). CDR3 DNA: TGTGCCAGCAGTTATGCGGAGGGGGGACATTTT. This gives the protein CASSYAEGGHF.

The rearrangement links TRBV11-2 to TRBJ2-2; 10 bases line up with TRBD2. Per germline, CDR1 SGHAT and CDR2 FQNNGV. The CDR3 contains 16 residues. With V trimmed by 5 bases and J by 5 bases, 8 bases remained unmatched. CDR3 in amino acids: CASSTRGLASTGELFF. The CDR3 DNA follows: TGTGCCAGCAGCACTCGGGGACTAGCGTCGACCGGGGAGCTGTTTTTT.